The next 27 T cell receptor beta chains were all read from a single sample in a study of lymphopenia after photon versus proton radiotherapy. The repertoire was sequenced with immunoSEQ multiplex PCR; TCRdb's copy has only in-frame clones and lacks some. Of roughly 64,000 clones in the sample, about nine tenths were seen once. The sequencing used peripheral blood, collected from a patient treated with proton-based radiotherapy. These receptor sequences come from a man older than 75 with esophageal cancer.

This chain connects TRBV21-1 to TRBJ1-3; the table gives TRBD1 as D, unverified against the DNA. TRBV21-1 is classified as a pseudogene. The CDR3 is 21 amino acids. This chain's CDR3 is CASSKITDRLRKGAAGNTIYF. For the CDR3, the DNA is TGTGCCAGCAGCAAAATTACGGACAGGCTTAGGAAGGGGGCCGCTGGAAACACCATATATTTT.

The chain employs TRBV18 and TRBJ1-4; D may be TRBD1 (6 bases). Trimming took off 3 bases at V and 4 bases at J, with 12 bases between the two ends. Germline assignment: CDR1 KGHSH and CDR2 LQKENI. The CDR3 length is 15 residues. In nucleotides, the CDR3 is TGTGCCAGCTCACCGCAGGGGTCAAGTAATGAAAAACTGTTTTTT. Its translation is CASSPQGSSNEKLFF.

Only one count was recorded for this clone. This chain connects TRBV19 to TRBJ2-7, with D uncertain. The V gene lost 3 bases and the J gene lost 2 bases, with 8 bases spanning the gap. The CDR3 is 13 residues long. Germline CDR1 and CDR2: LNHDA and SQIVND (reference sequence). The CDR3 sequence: CASSIGQPYEQYF. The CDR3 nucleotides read TGTGCCAGTAGTATTGGGCAGCCCTACGAGCAGTACTTC.

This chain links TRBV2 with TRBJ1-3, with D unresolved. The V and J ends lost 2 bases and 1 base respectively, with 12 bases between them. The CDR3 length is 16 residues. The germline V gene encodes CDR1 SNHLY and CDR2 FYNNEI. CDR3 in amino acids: CASSEMTMLSGNTIYF. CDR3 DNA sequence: TGTGCCAGCAGTGAAATGACAATGCTTTCTGGAAACACCATATATTTT.

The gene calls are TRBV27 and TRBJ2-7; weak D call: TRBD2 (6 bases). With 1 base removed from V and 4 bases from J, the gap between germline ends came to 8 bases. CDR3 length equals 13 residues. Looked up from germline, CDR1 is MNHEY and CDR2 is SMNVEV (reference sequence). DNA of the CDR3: TGTGCCAGCAGTTTATGGGGGGAGTACGAGCAGTACTTC. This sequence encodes CASSLWGEYEQYF.

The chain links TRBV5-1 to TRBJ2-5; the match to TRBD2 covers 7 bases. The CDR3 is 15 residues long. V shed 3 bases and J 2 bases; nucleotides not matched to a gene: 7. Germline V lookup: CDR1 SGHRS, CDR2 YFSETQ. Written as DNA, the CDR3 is TGCGCCAGCAGCTCCGGACTAGGGGAACAAGAGACCCAGTACTTC. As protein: CASSSGLGEQETQYF.

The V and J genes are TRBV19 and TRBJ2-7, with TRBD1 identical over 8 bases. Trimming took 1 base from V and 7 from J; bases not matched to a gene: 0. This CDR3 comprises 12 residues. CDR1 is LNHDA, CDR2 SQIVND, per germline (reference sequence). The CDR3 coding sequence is TGTGCCAGTAGTATAGGACAGGGGGAGCAGTACTTC. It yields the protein CASSIGQGEQYF.

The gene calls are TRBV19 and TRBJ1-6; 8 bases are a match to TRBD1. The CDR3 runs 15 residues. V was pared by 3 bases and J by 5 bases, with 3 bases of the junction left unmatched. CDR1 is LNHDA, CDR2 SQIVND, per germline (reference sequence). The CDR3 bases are TGTGCCAGTAGTATTTGGGGACAGGATAATTCACCCCTCCACTTT. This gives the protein CASSIWGQDNSPLHF. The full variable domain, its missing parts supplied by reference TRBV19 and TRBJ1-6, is DGGITQSPKYLFRKEGQNVTLSCEQNLNHDAMYWYRQDPGQGLRLIYYSQIVNDFQKGDIAEGYSVSREKKESFPLTVTSAQKNPTAFYLCASSIWGQDNSPLHFGNGTRLTVT.

In nucleotides, the CDR3 is TGTGCCAGCTCACCAGGACTAGGAGCGGAGACCCAGTACTTC. Protein product: CASSPGLGAETQYF. The chain has TRBV18 and TRBJ2-5; 7 nucleotides match TRBD2. Germline CDR1 reads KGHSH; CDR2 reads LQKENI. Losses at the gene ends were 2 bases for V and 5 bases for J; bases not matched to a gene: 5. This CDR3 has 14 residues.

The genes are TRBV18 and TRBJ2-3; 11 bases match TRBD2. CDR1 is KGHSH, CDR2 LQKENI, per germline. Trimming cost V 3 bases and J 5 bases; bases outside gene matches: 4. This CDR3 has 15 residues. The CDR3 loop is CASSPASGRKDTQYF. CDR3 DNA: TGTGCCAGCTCACCTGCTAGCGGGAGGAAAGATACGCAGTATTTT.

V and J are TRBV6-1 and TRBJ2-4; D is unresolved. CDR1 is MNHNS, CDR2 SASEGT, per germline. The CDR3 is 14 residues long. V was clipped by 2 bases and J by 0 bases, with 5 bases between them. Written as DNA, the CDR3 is TGTGCCAGCAGTGAACAGCTAGCCAAAAACATTCAGTACTTC. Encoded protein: CASSEQLAKNIQYF.

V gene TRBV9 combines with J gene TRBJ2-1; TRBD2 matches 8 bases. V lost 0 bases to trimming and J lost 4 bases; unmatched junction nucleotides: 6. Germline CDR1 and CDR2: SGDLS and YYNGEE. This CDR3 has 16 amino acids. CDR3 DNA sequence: TGTGCCAGCAGCGTAGGGCAGCGGGGGACGTACAATGAGCAGTTCTTC. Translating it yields CASSVGQRGTYNEQFF.

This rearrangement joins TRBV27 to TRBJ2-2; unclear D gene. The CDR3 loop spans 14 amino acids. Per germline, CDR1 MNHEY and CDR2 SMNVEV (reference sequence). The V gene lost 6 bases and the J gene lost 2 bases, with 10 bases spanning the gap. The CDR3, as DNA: TGTGCCAGCAGATGGGCAGGAAACACCGGGGAGCTGTTTTTT. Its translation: CASRWAGNTGELFF.

CDR3 amino acids: CASSLDRVNGYTF. CDR3 sequence (DNA): TGTGCCAGCAGCTTGGACAGGGTCAATGGCTACACCTTC. The V call is TRBV5-6, the J call TRBJ1-2, with a tentative D call TRBD1 (6 bases). The germline V and J ends were trimmed by 0 bases and 6 bases, with 9 bases remaining between them. The CDR3 is made up of 13 amino acids. The V gene's germline CDR1 is SGHDT and CDR2 YYEEEE.

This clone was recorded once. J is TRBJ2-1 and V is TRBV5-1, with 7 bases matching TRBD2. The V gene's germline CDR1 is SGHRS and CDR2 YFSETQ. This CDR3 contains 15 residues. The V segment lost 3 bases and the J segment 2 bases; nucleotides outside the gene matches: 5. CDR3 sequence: CASSSGLEAYNEQFF. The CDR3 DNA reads TGCGCCAGCAGCTCCGGACTAGAGGCCTACAATGAGCAGTTCTTC.

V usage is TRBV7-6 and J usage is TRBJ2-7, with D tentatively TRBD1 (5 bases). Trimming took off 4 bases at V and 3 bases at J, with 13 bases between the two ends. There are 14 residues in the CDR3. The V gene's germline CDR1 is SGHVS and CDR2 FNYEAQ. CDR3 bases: TGTGCCAGCAGCTCCACAGGTTCGTACTACGAGCAGTACTTC. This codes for CASSSTGSYYEQYF.

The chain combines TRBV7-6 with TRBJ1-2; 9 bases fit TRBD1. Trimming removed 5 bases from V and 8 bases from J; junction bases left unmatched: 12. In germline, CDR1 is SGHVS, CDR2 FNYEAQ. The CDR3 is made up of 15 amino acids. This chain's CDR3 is CASSPHGTGLSGYTF. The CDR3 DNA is TGTGCCAGCAGCCCCCACGGGACAGGGTTATCAGGCTACACCTTC. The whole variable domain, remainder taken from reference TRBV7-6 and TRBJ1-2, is GAGVSQSPRYKVTKRGQDVALRCDPISGHVSLYWYRQALGQGPEFLTYFNYEAQQDKSGLPNDRFSAERPEGSISTLTIQRTEQRDSAMYRCASSPHGTGLSGYTFGSGTRLTVV.

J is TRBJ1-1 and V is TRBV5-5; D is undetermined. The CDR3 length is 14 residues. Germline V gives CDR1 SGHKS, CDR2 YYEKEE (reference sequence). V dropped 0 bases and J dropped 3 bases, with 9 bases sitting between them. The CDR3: CASSLVKVYTEAFF. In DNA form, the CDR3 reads TGTGCCAGCAGCTTGGTAAAGGTATACACTGAAGCTTTCTTT.

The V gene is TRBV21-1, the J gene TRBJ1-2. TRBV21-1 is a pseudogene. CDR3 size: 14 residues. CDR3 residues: CASRKPPRIGGYTF. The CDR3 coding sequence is TGTGCCAGCAGGAAACCCCCCCGCATTGGTGGCTACACCTTC.

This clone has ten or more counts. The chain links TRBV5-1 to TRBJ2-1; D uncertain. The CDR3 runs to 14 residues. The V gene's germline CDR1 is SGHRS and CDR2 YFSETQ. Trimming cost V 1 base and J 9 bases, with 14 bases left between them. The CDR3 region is CASSLTARNFEQFF. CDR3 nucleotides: TGCGCCAGCAGCTTGACGGCCAGAAATTTTGAGCAGTTCTTC. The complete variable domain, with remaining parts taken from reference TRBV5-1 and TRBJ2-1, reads KAGVTQTPRYLIKTRGQQVTLSCSPISGHRSVSWYQQTPGQGLQFLFEYFSETQRNKGNFPGRFSGRQFSNSRSEMNVSTLELGDSALYLCASSLTARNFEQFFGPGTRLTVL.

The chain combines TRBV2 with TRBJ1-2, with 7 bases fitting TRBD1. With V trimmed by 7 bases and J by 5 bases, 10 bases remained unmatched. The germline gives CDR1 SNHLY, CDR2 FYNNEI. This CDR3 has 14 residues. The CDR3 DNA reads TGTGCCAGCATATTTGCCAGGGGGGGATATGGCTACACCTTC. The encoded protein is CASIFARGGYGYTF.

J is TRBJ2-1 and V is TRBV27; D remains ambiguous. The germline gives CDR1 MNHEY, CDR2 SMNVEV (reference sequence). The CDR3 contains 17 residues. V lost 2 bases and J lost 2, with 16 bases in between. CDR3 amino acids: CASSLTPGAATYNEQFF. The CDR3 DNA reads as TGTGCCAGCAGTTTAACCCCCGGCGCCGCTACCTACAATGAGCAGTTCTTC.

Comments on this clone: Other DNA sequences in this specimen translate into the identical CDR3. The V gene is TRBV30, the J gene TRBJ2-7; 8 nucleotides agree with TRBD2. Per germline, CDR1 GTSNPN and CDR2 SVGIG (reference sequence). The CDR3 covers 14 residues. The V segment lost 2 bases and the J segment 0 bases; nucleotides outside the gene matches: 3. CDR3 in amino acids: CAWSRGGTSYEQYF. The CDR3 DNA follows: TGTGCCTGGAGTCGGGGGGGGACCTCCTACGAGCAGTACTTC.

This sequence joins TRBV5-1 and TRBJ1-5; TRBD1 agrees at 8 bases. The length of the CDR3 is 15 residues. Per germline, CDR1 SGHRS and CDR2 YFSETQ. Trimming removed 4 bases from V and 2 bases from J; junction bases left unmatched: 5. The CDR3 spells CASSVTGARNQPQHF. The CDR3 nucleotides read TGCGCCAGCAGCGTGACAGGGGCCCGCAATCAGCCCCAGCATTTT.

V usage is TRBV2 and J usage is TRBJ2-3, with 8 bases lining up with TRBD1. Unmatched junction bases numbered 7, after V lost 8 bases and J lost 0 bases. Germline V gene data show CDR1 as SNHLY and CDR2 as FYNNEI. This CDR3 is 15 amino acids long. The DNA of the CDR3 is TGTGCCAGCTCCCCGGGACAGGCTAGCACAGATACGCAGTATTTT. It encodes CASSPGQASTDTQYF.

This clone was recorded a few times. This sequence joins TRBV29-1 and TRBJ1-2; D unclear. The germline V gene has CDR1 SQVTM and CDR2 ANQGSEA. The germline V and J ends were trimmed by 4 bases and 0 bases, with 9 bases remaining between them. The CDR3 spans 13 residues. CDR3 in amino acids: CSVALASNYGYTF. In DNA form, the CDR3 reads TGCAGCGTTGCGCTGGCGTCTAACTATGGCTACACCTTC.

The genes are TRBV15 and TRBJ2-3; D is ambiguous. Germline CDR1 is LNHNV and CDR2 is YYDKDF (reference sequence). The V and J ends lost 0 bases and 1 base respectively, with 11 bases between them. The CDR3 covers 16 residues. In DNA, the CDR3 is TGTGCCACCAGCAGAGATCTGGCTAGGGGCACAGATACGCAGTATTTT. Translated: CATSRDLARGTDTQYF.